These T cell receptor beta chains were read from a single sample in a study of blood T cell repertoires in COVID-19. Profiled with immunoSEQ multiplex PCR; TCRdb holds only in-frame clones, not every one. The sample has approximately 240,000 clones, 70% to 90% seen once. Sequences were obtained from peripheral blood. These receptors were collected from a woman between 18 and 29 years old who had recovered from COVID-19. CDR3s include the opening cysteine and the closing phenylalanine or tryptophan. The order of the fields is D gene, clone size, J gene, V gene, CDR3 protein, CDR3 DNA. A D gene is named only where the DNA matches it firmly. Not all rows give a size; the values are once, few, many and, for expanded clones, a class.

NA | NA | TRBJ2-5 | TRBV5-1 | CASSGGVRPTQETQYF | TGCGCCAGCAGCGGTGGAGTTAGACCCACGCAAGAGACCCAGTACTTC
TRBD1 | NA | TRBJ1-1 | TRBV29-1 | CSAQTGVREAFF | TGCAGCGCCCAGACAGGGGTGAGGGAAGCTTTCTTT
NA | NA | TRBJ2-1 | TRBV2 | CASSEFQNNEQFF | TGTGCCAGCAGTGAATTTCAAAACAATGAGCAGTTCTTC
TRBD2 | once | TRBJ2-1 | TRBV7-6 | CASSVLGGTSVNEQFF | TGTGCCAGCAGCGTCCTGGGCGGGACTAGCGTAAATGAGCAGTTCTTC
TRBD1 | NA | TRBJ2-7 | TRBV28 | CASRTGGYEQYF | TGTGCCAGCAGAACAGGGGGCTACGAGCAGTACTTC
TRBD1 | NA | TRBJ2-7 | TRBV3-1/TRBV3-2 | CASSPFSGTGAYEQYF | TGTGCCAGCAGCCCTTTTTCCGGGACAGGGGCTTACGAGCAGTACTTC
NA | NA | TRBJ2-7 | TRBV7-9 | CASSLVLGEDYEQYF | TGTGCCAGCAGCTTAGTGTTAGGGGAAGACTACGAGCAGTACTTC
NA | NA | TRBJ2-5 | TRBV6-5 | CASTPGHTYQETQYF | TGTGCCAGCACTCCGGGACATACGTACCAAGAGACCCAGTACTTC
NA | NA | TRBJ2-7 | TRBV10-3 | CAISDAGRNYEQYF | TGTGCCATCAGTGATGCGGGCAGAAACTACGAGCAGTACTTC
TRBD2 | NA | TRBJ2-3 | TRBV5-5 | CASSPQATSGTTDTQYF | TGTGCCAGCAGCCCCCAAGCGACTAGCGGGACTACAGATACGCAGTATTTT
NA | NA | TRBJ2-1 | TRBV6-5 | CASSTGPRSYNEQFF | TGTGCCAGCAGTACGGGTCCCCGATCCTACAATGAGCAGTTCTTC
TRBD2 | NA | TRBJ2-5 | TRBV6-8 | CARRFLPIGASGRAGETQYF | TGTGCCCGCAGATTCCTTCCCATCGGGGCTAGCGGGAGGGCAGGGGAGACCCAGTACTTC
NA | NA | TRBJ1-2 | TRBV2 | CASSEARGTSGGYTF | TGTGCCAGCAGTGAAGCCCGGGGGACCTCGGGGGGCTACACCTTC
NA | NA | TRBJ1-1 | TRBV6-1 | CASTQEVGLAAFF | TGTGCCAGCACCCAGGAGGTTGGGCTGGCGGCTTTCTTT
TRBD2 | NA | TRBJ2-5 | TRBV27 | CASSLRGLAEFYQETQYF | TGTGCCAGCAGTTTACGGGGACTAGCGGAGTTCTACCAAGAGACCCAGTACTTC
NA | NA | TRBJ1-5 | TRBV19 | CASSIGVRNQPQHF | TGTGCCAGTAGTATAGGCGTACGCAATCAGCCCCAGCATTTT
TRBD2 | NA | TRBJ2-3 | TRBV27 | CASSPRLAGGPTDTQYF | TGTGCCAGCAGTCCGCGACTAGCGGGAGGGCCTACGGATACGCAGTATTTT
TRBD1 | NA | TRBJ1-1 | TRBV30 | CAWSVQGASEAFF | TGTGCCTGGAGTGTACAGGGGGCGAGTGAAGCTTTCTTT
NA | NA | TRBJ2-1 | TRBV11-1 | CASSPSFGSTSDEQFF | TGTGCCAGCAGCCCCTCGTTCGGGTCAACCTCCGATGAGCAGTTCTTC
NA | NA | TRBJ2-1 | TRBV4-1 | CASSPTPGTYNEQFF | TGCGCCAGCAGCCCTACCCCAGGGACCTACAATGAGCAGTTCTTC
NA | NA | TRBJ2-3 | TRBV25-1 | CASSETGYRKTDTQYF | TGTGCCAGCAGTGAAACGGGCTACAGGAAAACAGATACGCAGTATTTT
TRBD2 | NA | TRBJ2-3 | TRBV13 | CASSPPLAGPTDTQYF | TGTGCCAGCAGCCCCCCATTAGCGGGACCCACAGATACGCAGTATTTT
NA | NA | TRBJ1-2 | TRBV19 | CASRFSDSSGYTF | TGTGCCAGTAGATTCTCGGACAGCTCCGGCTACACCTTC
TRBD2 | few | TRBJ2-3 | TRBV7-3 | CASSFGGLETDTQYF | TGTGCCAGCAGCTTTGGCGGACTAGAGACAGATACGCAGTATTTT
NA | once | TRBJ2-5 | TRBV5-4 | CASSLRLVGETQYF | TGTGCCAGCAGCTTGAGACTAGTTGGGGAGACCCAGTACTTC
NA | NA | TRBJ2-2 | TRBV19 | CASSFLNTGELFF | TGTGCCAGTAGTTTTCTGAACACCGGGGAGCTGTTTTTT
TRBD2 | NA | TRBJ2-1 | TRBV4-1 | CASSQVGEGTSPYNEQFF | TGCGCCAGCAGCCAAGTTGGGGAAGGGACTAGCCCCTACAATGAGCAGTTCTTC
NA | NA | TRBJ1-5 | TRBV6-5 | CASSPLRYQPQHF | TGTGCCAGCAGTCCTCTTCGGTATCAGCCCCAGCATTTT
NA | NA | TRBJ1-2 | TRBV6-5 | CASSYTNIGYGYTF | TGTGCCAGCAGTTACACTAATATAGGCTATGGCTACACCTTC
TRBD2 | NA | TRBJ2-1 | TRBV5-4 | CASSRTSGRTYNEQFF | TGTGCCAGCAGTCGGACTAGCGGGAGGACCTACAATGAGCAGTTCTTC
NA | once | TRBJ2-3 | TRBV3-1/TRBV3-2 | CASSPSGTDTQYF | TGTGCCAGCAGCCCCTCCGGCACAGATACGCAGTATTTT